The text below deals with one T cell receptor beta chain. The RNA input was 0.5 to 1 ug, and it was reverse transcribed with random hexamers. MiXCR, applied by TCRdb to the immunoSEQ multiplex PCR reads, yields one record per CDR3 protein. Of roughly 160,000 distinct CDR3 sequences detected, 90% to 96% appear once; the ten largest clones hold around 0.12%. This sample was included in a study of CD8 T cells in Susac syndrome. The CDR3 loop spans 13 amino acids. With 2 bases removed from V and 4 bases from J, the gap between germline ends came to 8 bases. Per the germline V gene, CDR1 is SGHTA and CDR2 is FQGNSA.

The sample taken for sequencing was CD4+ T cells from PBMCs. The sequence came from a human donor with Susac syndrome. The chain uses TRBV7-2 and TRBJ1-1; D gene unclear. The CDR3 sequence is CASSLISGTEAFF. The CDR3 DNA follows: TGTGCCAGCAGCTTAATCTCCGGCACTGAAGCTTTCTTT.